One and the same sample provided the 9 T cell receptor beta chains below, sequenced in a study of blood T cell repertoires in COVID-19. Using immunoSEQ multiplex PCR, the repertoire was profiled, and TCRdb retains in-frame clones only, with some absent. Of 120,000 to 150,000 clones listed, around three quarters are singletons. Sequencing was done on a sample of peripheral blood. Receptor source: a man aged 55-75 years with acute or convalescent COVID-19.

This chain links TRBV6-6 with TRBJ1-1; D uncertain. V was clipped by 6 bases and J by 6 bases, with 14 bases between them. The germline CDR1 and CDR2 sequences are MNHNY and SVGAGI (reference sequence). CDR3 length equals 13 residues. DNA of the CDR3: TGTGCCAGCAGCCTCGTGGCCGGGGCTGAAGCTTTCTTT. Protein product: CASSLVAGAEAFF.

CDR3 coding DNA: TGCGCCAGCAGCTTTGAGGGGGCGGGTAACTATGGCTACACCTTC. This translates into CASSFEGAGNYGYTF. This chain joins TRBV5-1 and TRBJ1-2; TRBD1 matches 7 bases. Germline-derived CDR1 and CDR2 are SGHRS and YFSETQ. Trimming cost V 2 bases and J 1 base; bases outside gene matches: 5. The CDR3 length is 15 residues.

V and J are TRBV4-3 and TRBJ1-2; possible D gene TRBD1, 5 bases. Germline lookup yields CDR1 LGHNA and CDR2 YSLEER. There are 13 residues in the CDR3. V lost 4 bases, J lost 5 bases, and 11 bases lay in between. The CDR3 loop is CASSLSGGYGYTF. CDR3 nucleotides: TGCGCCAGCAGCCTTTCGGGGGGGTATGGCTACACCTTC.

J is TRBJ2-2 and V is TRBV5-5, with D perhaps matching TRBD2 (5 bases). V was clipped by 0 bases and J by 3 bases, with 12 bases between them. This CDR3 spans 16 amino acids. The germline V gene has CDR1 SGHKS and CDR2 YYEKEE (reference sequence). The CDR3 DNA reads TGTGCCAGCAGCTTGGCCAGAGGACTCGACACCGGGGAGCTGTTTTTT. Its translation is CASSLARGLDTGELFF.

The chain couples TRBV29-1 to TRBJ2-3; TRBD2 agrees at 10 bases. The CDR3 has 14 residues. From germline, CDR1 is SQVTM and CDR2 ANQGSEA. Trimming cost V 4 bases and J 5 bases; bases outside gene matches: 6. The CDR3 DNA reads TGCAGCGTTGGCCTAGCGGGAGTTGTAGATACGCAGTATTTT. This codes for CSVGLAGVVDTQYF.

The chain couples TRBV5-1 to TRBJ1-5; D gene uncertain. This CDR3 spans 15 amino acids. Germline-derived CDR1 and CDR2 are SGHRS and YFSETQ. V dropped 7 bases and J dropped 3 bases, with 17 bases sitting between them. CDR3 nucleotides: TGCGCCAGCGCCCCCGGGGTGGATTCCAATCAGCCCCAGCATTTT. It specifies CASAPGVDSNQPQHF.

This clone was counted ten times or more. The J gene is TRBJ1-6, the V gene TRBV28; 7 bases are shared with TRBD1. The germline V gene encodes CDR1 MDHEN and CDR2 SYDVKM. V was clipped by 10 bases and J by 1 base; unmatched bases: 10. This CDR3 region has 16 residues. The CDR3 reads CATVQGGASYNSPLHF. Written as DNA, the CDR3 is TGTGCCACCGTCCAGGGGGGAGCGTCCTATAATTCACCCCTCCACTTT. Full variable domain (outside the CDR3, taken from reference TRBV28 and TRBJ1-6): DVKVTQSSRYLVKRTGEKVFLECVQDMDHENMFWYRQDPGLGLRLIYFSYDVKMKEKGDIPEGYSVSREKKERFSLILESASTNQTSMYLCATVQGGASYNSPLHFGNGTRLTVT.

V is TRBV28 and J is TRBJ2-3, with D possibly matching TRBD2 (5 bases). Germline V gives CDR1 MDHEN, CDR2 SYDVKM. Trimming shortened V by 5 bases and J by 2 bases, and 11 bases separated the two germline ends. The CDR3 consists of 14 residues. In nucleotides, the CDR3 is TGTGCCAGCAGTCCCCAGCGGCTCACAGATACGCAGTATTTT. Amino acid sequence: CASSPQRLTDTQYF.

CDR3 in DNA: TGTGCCAGCAGTTTCCACGGGACAGTGAACACTGAAGCTTTCTTT. Amino acids: CASSFHGTVNTEAFF. The chain links TRBV27 to TRBJ1-1; 7 bases line up with TRBD1. Per the germline V gene, CDR1 is MNHEY and CDR2 is SMNVEV (reference sequence). The V gene end was trimmed by 3 bases and the J gene end by 0 bases; junction bases not matched to a gene: 4. The CDR3 spans 15 residues.